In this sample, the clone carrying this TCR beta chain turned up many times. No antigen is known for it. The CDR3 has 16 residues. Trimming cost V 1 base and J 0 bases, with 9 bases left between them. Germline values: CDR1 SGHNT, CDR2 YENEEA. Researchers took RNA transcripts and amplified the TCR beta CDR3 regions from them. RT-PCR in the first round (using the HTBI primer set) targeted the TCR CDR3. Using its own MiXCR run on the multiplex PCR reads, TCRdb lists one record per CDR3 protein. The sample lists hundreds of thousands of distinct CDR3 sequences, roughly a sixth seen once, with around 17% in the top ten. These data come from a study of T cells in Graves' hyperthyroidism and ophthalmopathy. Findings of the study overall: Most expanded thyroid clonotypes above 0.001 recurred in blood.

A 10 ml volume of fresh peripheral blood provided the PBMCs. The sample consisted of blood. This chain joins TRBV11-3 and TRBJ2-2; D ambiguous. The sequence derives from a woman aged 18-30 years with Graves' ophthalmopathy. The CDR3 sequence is CASSLASGSNTGELFF. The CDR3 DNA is TGTGCCAGCAGCTTAGCTTCCGGCTCGAACACCGGGGAGCTGTTTTTT.